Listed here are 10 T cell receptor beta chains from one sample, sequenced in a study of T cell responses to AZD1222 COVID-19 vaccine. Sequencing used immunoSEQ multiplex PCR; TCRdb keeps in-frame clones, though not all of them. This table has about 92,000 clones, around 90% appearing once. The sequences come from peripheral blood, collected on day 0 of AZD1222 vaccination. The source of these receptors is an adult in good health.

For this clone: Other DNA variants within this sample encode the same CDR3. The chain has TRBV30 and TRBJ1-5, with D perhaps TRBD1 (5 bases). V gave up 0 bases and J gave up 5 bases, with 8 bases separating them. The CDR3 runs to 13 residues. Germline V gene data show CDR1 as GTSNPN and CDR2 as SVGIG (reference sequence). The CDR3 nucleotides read TGTGCCTGGAGTGTAGGAGGGGATCAGCCCCAGCATTTT. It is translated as CAWSVGGDQPQHF.

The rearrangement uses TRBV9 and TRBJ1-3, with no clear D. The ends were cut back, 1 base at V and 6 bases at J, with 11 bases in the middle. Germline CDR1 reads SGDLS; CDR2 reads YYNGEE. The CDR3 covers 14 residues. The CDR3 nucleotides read TGTGCCAGCAGCGTACAGGCCCCGGCAAACACCATATATTTT. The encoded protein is CASSVQAPANTIYF.

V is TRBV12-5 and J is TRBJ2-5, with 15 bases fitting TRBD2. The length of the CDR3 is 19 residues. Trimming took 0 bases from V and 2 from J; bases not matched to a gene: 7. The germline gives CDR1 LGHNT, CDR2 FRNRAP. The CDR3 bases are TGTGCTAGTGGTTTGGTACCCGACGGACTAGCGGGAGGGCAAGAGACCCAGTACTTC. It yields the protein CASGLVPDGLAGGQETQYF.

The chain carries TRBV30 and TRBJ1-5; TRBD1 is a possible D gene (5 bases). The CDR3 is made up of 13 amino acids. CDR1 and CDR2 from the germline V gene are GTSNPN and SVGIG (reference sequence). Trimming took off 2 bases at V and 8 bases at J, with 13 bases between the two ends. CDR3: CAWSLTRGEPQHF. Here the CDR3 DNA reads TGTGCCTGGAGTCTAACTCGAGGGGAGCCCCAGCATTTT.

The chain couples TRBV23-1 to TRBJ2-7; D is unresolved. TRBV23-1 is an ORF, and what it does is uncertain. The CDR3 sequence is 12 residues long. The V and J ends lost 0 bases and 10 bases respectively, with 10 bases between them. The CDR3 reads CASSQSLGGQYF. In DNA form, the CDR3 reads TGCGCCAGCAGTCAATCGTTAGGCGGTCAGTACTTC.

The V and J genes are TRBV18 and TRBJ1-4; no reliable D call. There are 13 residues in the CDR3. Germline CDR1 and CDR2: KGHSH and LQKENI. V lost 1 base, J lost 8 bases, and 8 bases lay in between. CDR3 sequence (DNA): TGTGCCAGCTCACCACAGGGAGGGGAAAAACTGTTTTTT. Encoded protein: CASSPQGGEKLFF.

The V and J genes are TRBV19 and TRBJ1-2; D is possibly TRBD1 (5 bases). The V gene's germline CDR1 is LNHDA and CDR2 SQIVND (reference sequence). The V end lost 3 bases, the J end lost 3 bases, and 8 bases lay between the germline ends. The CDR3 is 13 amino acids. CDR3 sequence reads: CASSIGADYGYTF. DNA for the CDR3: TGTGCCAGTAGTATCGGGGCCGACTATGGCTACACCTTC.

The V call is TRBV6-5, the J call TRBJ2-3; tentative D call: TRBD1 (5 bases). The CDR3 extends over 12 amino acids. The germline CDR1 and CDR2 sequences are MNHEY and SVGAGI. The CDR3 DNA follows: TGTGGAACGAAGGGGCTGGCAGATACGCAGTATTTT. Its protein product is CGTKGLADTQYF.

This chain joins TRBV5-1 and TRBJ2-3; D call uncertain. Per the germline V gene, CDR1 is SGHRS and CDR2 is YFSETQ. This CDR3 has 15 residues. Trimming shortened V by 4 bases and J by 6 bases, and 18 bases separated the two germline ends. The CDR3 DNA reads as TGCGCCAGCAGCCTAGGTGGAGCTTTCGGGGATACGCAGTATTTT. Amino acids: CASSLGGAFGDTQYF. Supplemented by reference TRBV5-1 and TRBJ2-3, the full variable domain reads KAGVTQTPRYLIKTRGQQVTLSCSPISGHRSVSWYQQTPGQGLQFLFEYFSETQRNKGNFPGRFSGRQFSNSRSEMNVSTLELGDSALYLCASSLGGAFGDTQYFGPGTRLTVL.

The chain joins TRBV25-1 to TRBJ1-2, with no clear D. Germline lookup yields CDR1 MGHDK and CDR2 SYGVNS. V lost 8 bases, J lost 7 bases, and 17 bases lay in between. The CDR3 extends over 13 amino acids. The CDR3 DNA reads TGTGCCAGCCGTCCCGGACTTTGGGGTGGCTACACCTTC. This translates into CASRPGLWGGYTF.